Listed below are T cell receptor beta chains from one sample, sequenced in a study of T cells in Graves' hyperthyroidism and ophthalmopathy. TCRdb re-called the multiplex PCR reads with MiXCR, one entry per CDR3 protein. The sample consists of a few hundred thousand distinct CDR3 sequences, approximately 18% of them appearing once. Source material: blood. Source of these receptors: a young man with Graves' ophthalmopathy. CDR3s include the opening cysteine and the closing phenylalanine or tryptophan. A D gene is named only where the DNA matches it firmly.

v_call: TRBV6-5
d_call: .
j_call: TRBJ2-3
cdr3_aa: CASSSSGGLTDTQYF

v_call: TRBV7-2
d_call: .
j_call: TRBJ1-2
cdr3_aa: CASSPFWAGAYGYTF

v_call: TRBV11-3
d_call: .
j_call: TRBJ2-3
cdr3_aa: CASSAGAVTDTQYF

v_call: TRBV12-3/TRBV12-4
d_call: TRBD1
j_call: TRBJ2-5
cdr3_aa: CASSPDRGQETQYF

v_call: TRBV10-3
d_call: .
j_call: TRBJ1-1
cdr3_aa: CAISEVALNTEAFF

v_call: TRBV2
d_call: .
j_call: TRBJ2-2
cdr3_aa: CASSEARKAGELFF

v_call: TRBV7-9
d_call: TRBD1
j_call: TRBJ1-6
cdr3_aa: CASRQGTSPLHF

v_call: TRBV12-5
d_call: .
j_call: TRBJ2-5
cdr3_aa: CASGLGQETQYF

v_call: TRBV4-1
d_call: TRBD2
j_call: TRBJ2-3
cdr3_aa: CASSQEWSGGYTQYF

v_call: TRBV2
d_call: TRBD2
j_call: TRBJ2-5
cdr3_aa: CASGLAGRHF

v_call: TRBV7-9
d_call: .
j_call: TRBJ1-1
cdr3_aa: CASSFSRGANTEAFF

v_call: TRBV3-1
d_call: TRBD2
j_call: TRBJ2-5
cdr3_aa: CASSSLTSGVVGETQYF

v_call: TRBV7-6
d_call: .
j_call: TRBJ1-5
cdr3_aa: CASSRPTRGARGNQPQHF

v_call: TRBV10-3
d_call: .
j_call: TRBJ2-3
cdr3_aa: CAIKSRGSTDTQYF

v_call: TRBV28
d_call: .
j_call: TRBJ2-5
cdr3_aa: CASNWGGRGETQYF

v_call: TRBV15
d_call: .
j_call: TRBJ1-4
cdr3_aa: CATSSPPANEKLFF

v_call: TRBV2
d_call: .
j_call: TRBJ2-6
cdr3_aa: CASTVDWAGANVLTF

v_call: TRBV6-1
d_call: TRBD1
j_call: TRBJ2-7
cdr3_aa: CASKTGTGAYEQYF

v_call: TRBV3-1
d_call: .
j_call: TRBJ1-1
cdr3_aa: CASSQGVDGSTEAFF

v_call: TRBV3-1
d_call: TRBD2
j_call: TRBJ2-5
cdr3_aa: CASSQDLGVAGSQETQYF

v_call: TRBV3-1
d_call: TRBD1
j_call: TRBJ2-1
cdr3_aa: CASSYGTGANEQFF

v_call: TRBV27
d_call: TRBD2
j_call: TRBJ2-3
cdr3_aa: CASSSSGGAGADTQYF

v_call: TRBV11-2
d_call: .
j_call: TRBJ2-2
cdr3_aa: CASSLDGWGPPGTGELFF

v_call: TRBV11-2
d_call: .
j_call: TRBJ2-7
cdr3_aa: CASSLEVGLEQYF

v_call: TRBV28
d_call: TRBD1
j_call: TRBJ1-1
cdr3_aa: CASSSSDRWAFF

v_call: TRBV20-1
d_call: TRBD2
j_call: TRBJ2-5
cdr3_aa: CSAAVAGGRGSLQETQYF

v_call: TRBV15
d_call: .
j_call: TRBJ1-1
cdr3_aa: CATSRYPAEAFF